The entry that follows covers one TCR beta chain sequence. This sample was included in a study of blood T cell repertoires in COVID-19. Turning to the study itself: Samples came from the United States, Italy and Spain, spanning acute and convalescent COVID-19. T cells, B-cell-depleted T cells, or PBMCs supplied cDNA or gDNA.

Original processing notes: Estimated nucleated cell counts came from reference gene primer amplification. Assay: immunoSEQ multiplex PCR; the TCRdb copy retains only in-frame clones and omits some. That table is the source of V, J and clone size, and D and trimming were worked out from the DNA. The sample has approximately 100,000 clones, roughly 80% seen once. The ends were cut back, 4 bases at V and 0 bases at J, with 14 bases in the middle. CDR3 size: 16 residues. From germline, CDR1 is SGDLS and CDR2 YYNGEE. This TCR derives from a human donor in a cohort sampled during active COVID-19. The sample consisted of peripheral blood. This sequence joins TRBV9 and TRBJ1-3; D possibly corresponds to TRBD1 (5 bases). In DNA, the CDR3 is TGTGCCAGCAGCCCTGTTGGGGGGTTCTCTGGAAACACCATATATTTT. Translation gives CASSPVGGFSGNTIYF. The full variable domain, in which reference TRBV9 and TRBJ1-3 provide the parts outside the CDR3, is DSGVTQTPKHLITATGQRVTLRCSPRSGDLSVYWYQQSLDQGLQFLIQYYNGEERAKGNILERFSAQQFPDLHSELNLSSLELGDSALYFCASSPVGGFSGNTIYFGEGSWLTVV.